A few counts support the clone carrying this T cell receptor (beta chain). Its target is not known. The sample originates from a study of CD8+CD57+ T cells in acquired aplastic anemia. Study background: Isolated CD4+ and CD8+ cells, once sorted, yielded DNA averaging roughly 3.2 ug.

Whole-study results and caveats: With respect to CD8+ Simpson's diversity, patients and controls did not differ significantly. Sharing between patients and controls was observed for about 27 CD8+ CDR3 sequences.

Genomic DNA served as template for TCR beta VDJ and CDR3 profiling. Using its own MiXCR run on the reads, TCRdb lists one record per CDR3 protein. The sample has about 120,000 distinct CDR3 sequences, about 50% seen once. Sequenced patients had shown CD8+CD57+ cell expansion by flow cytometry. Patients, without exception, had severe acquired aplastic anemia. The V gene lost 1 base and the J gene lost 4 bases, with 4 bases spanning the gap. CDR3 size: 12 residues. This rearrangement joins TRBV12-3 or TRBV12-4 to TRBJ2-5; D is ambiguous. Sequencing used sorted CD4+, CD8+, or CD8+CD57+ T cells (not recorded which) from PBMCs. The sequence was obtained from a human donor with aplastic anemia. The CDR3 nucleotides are TGTGCCAGCAGTTTAGGGGCAGAGACCCAGTACTTC. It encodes CASSLGAETQYF.